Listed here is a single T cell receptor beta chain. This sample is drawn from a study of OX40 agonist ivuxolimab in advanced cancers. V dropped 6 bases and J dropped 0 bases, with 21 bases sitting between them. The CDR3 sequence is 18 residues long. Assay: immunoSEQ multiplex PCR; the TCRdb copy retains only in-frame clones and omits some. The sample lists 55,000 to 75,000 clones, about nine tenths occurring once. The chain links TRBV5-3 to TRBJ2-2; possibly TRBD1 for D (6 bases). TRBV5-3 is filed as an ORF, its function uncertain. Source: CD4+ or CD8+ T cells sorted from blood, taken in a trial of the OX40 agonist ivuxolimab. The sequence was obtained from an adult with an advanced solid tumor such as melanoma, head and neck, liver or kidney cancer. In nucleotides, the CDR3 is TGTGCCAGAAACAGAAGGACAGAAGGATTGTCGAACACCGGGGAGCTGTTTTTT. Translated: CARNRRTEGLSNTGELFF.